The sequence of this T cell receptor beta chain was determined in a study of blood T cell repertoires in COVID-19. As originally analysed: Using reference gene primer amplification, nucleated cell counts were estimated. Method: immunoSEQ multiplex PCR; TCRdb's copy keeps in-frame clones and lacks some. V and J calls and clone size are copied from that table; D and trimming were computed from the DNA. Of roughly 250,000 clones listed, around four fifths were seen once; the top ten hold roughly 4%. The source is a woman in her thirties or forties with active or convalescent COVID-19. The specimen sequenced was peripheral blood.

DNA for the CDR3: TGTGCCAGCTCACCAAGGACAGGGGAAGATACGCAGTATTTT. Its translation: CASSPRTGEDTQYF. The rearrangement uses TRBV18 and TRBJ2-3; 9 bases are shared with TRBD1. Trimming cost V 2 bases and J 5 bases; bases outside gene matches: 2. The CDR3 sequence is 14 residues long. Germline V gene lookup returns CDR1 KGHSH and CDR2 LQKENI. Complete variable domain (other parts from reference TRBV18 and TRBJ2-3): NAGVMQNPRHLVRRRGQEARLRCSPMKGHSHVYWYRQLPEEGLKFMVYLQKENIIDESGMPKERFSAEFPKEGPSILRIQQVVRGDSAAYFCASSPRTGEDTQYFGPGTRLTVL.